This paragraph covers one TCR beta chain sequence. Trimming took 1 base from V and 5 from J, leaving 12 bases between them. CDR3 length: 14 amino acids. Per the germline V gene, CDR1 is LGHNA and CDR2 is YSLEER. The data were taken from a study of cytomegalovirus exposure and HLA in healthy donors. Amplification used 60 Vbeta primers and 13 Jbeta primers. Using immunoSEQ multiplex PCR, the repertoire was profiled, and TCRdb retains in-frame clones only, with some absent. The table includes roughly 100,000 clones, 83% detected once. The TCR originated in a man between 18 and 29 years old in good health and CMV-seronegative. The genes are TRBV4-3 and TRBJ2-7; D unclear. What was sequenced was PBMCs. This CDR3 is CASSQARGRHEQYF. The CDR3 coding sequence is TGCGCCAGCAGCCAAGCTCGCGGCAGACACGAGCAGTACTTC.